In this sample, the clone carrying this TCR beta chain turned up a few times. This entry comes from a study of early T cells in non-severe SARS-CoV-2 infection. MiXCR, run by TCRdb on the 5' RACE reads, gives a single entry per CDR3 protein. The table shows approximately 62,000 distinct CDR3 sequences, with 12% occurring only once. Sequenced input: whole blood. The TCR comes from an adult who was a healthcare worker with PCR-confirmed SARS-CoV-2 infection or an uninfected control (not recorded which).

CDR3 coding DNA: TGTGCCAGCAGCTCAAAAAGCAGCTTGGGATTTGCAAATGAGCAGTTCTTC. Translating it yields CASSSKSSLGFANEQFF. The chain employs TRBV7-9 and TRBJ2-1; the D is unclear. The length of the CDR3 is 17 residues. CDR1 and CDR2 from the germline V gene are SEHNR and FQNEAQ (reference sequence). V was pared by 4 bases and J by 7 bases, with 23 bases between.